This TCR beta chain is drawn from a study of cytomegalovirus exposure and HLA in healthy donors. Deletions cut 2 bases from V and 6 bases from J, with 15 bases between. This CDR3 region has 14 residues. The germline gives CDR1 SGDLS, CDR2 YYNGEE. This clone was seen a few times. Its antigen is not known. Sequenced by immunoSEQ multiplex PCR; TCRdb stores in-frame clones only, minus some. The sample lists 150,000 or so clones; around 84% were seen once. General study points: The study designated over 150 TCR beta chains cytomegalovirus-associated.

Sequencing input: PBMCs. The rearrangement uses TRBV9 and TRBJ2-7; D possibly corresponds to TRBD2 (6 bases). The TCR originated in a human donor in good health. The CDR3 region has the DNA TGTGCCAGCAGCGTTGGCGGGGTCCTAGGCGAGCAGTACTTC. Translated, it gives CASSVGGVLGEQYF.